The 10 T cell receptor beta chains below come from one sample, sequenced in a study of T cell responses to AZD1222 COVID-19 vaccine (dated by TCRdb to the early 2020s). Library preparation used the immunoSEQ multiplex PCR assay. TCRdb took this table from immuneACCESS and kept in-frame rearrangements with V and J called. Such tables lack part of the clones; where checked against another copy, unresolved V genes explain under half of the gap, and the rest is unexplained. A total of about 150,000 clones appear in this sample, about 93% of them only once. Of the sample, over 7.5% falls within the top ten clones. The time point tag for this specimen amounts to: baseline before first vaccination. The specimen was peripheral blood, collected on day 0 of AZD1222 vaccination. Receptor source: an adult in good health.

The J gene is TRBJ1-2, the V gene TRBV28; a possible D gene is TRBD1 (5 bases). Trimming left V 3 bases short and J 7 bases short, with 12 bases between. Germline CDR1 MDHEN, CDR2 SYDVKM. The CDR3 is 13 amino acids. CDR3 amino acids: CASSFGGAFGYTF. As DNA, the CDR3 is TGTGCCAGCAGTTTTGGCGGGGCCTTTGGCTACACCTTC.

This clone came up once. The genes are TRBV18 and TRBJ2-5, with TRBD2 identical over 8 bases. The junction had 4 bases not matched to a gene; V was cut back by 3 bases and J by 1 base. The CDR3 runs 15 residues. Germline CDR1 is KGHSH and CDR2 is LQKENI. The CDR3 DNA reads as TGTGCCAGCTCACCTCGGGGGGGAACCCAAGAGACCCAGTACTTC. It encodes CASSPRGGTQETQYF.

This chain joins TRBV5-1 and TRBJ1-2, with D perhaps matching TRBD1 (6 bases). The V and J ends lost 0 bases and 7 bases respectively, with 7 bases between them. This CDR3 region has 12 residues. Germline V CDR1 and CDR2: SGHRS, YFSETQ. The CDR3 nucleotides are TGCGCCAGCAGCTTGGAAGGGGGTGGCTACACCTTC. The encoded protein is CASSLEGGGYTF.

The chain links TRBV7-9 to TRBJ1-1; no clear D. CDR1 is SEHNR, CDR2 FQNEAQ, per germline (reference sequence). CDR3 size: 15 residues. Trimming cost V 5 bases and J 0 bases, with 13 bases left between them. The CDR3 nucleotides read TGTGCCAGCAGCCCCCGGGGAGCCATGAACACTGAAGCTTTCTTT. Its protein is CASSPRGAMNTEAFF.

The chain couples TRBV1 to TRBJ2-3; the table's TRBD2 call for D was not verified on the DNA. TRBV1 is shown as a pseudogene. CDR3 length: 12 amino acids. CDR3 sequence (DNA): TGCACCAGCAGCCCCCCTTACTTAGTGGAGTATTTT. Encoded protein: CTSSPPYLVEYF.

As DNA, the CDR3 is TGTGCCAGCAGCCTCGACGGGGTGGAAAAGTTCTTC. It is translated as CASSLDGVEKFF. The V and J genes are TRBV11-2 and TRBJ2-1; a possible D gene is TRBD2 (5 bases). Between the trimmed V and J ends, which lost 5 bases and 14 bases, there was a span of 16 bases. There are 12 residues in the CDR3. Germline lookup yields CDR1 SGHAT and CDR2 FQNNGV.

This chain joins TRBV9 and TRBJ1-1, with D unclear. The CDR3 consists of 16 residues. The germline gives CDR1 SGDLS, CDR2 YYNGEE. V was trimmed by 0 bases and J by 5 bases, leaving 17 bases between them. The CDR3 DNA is TGTGCCAGCAGCGTAGCTGGGTACGGCGTGGGAACTGAAGCTTTCTTT. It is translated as CASSVAGYGVGTEAFF.

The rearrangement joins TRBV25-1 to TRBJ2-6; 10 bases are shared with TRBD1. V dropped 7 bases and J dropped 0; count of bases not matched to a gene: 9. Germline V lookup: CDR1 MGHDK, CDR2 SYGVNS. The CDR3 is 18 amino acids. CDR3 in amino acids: CASTGDRGIFSGANVLTF. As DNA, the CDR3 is TGTGCCAGCACCGGGGACAGGGGAATCTTCTCTGGGGCCAACGTCCTGACTTTC. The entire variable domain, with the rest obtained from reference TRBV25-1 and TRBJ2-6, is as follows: EADIYQTPRYLVIGTGKKITLECSQTMGHDKMYWYQQDPGMELHLIHYSYGVNSTEKGDLSSESTVSRIRTEHFPLTLESARPSHTSQYLCASTGDRGIFSGANVLTFGAGSRLTVL.

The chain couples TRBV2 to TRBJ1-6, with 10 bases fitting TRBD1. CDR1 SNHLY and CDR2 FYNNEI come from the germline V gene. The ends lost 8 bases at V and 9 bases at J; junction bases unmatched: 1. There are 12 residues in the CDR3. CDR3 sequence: CASDRGLSPLHF. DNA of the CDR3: TGTGCCAGCGACAGGGGGCTTTCACCCCTCCACTTT.

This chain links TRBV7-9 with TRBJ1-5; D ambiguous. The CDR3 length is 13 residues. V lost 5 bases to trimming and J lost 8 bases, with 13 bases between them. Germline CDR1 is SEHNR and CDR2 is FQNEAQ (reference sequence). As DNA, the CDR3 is TGTGCCAGCAGCGAGAGGGAGTTCGAGCCCCAGCATTTT. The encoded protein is CASSEREFEPQHF.